These 22 T cell receptor beta chains share one sample of origin, sequenced in a study of blood T cell repertoires in COVID-19. Assay used: immunoSEQ multiplex PCR; TCRdb lists only in-frame clones, some missing. Seen here are about 44,000 clones, roughly nine tenths observed once, and the top ten hold 15% to 18%. Sequenced material: peripheral blood. Receptors were obtained from an older man with active COVID-19.

The chain employs TRBV28 and TRBJ1-2; TRBD1 is a possible D gene (6 bases). Trimming took 7 bases from V and 3 from J, leaving 12 bases between them. The CDR3 sequence is 13 residues long. Germline CDR1 and CDR2: MDHEN and SYDVKM. CDR3 sequence reads: CASTTGMYYGYTF. CDR3 DNA sequence: TGTGCCAGCACCACAGGGATGTACTATGGCTACACCTTC.

This clone was detected once. The CDR3 DNA is TGTGCCAGCAGCCAAGATAGAGGTGCTAGCGGGGGCGGTTCCTACAATGAGCAGTTCTTC. Its translation: CASSQDRGASGGGSYNEQFF. The rearrangement joins TRBV3-1 (or the pseudogene TRBV3-2) to TRBJ2-1; 10 bases map to TRBD2. Trimming took 0 bases from V and 1 from J; bases not matched to a gene: 12. The germline V gene has CDR1 LGHDT and CDR2 YNNKEL (reference sequence). The CDR3 consists of 20 residues.

V is TRBV4-1 and J is TRBJ1-5; D not certain. V was shortened by 3 bases and J by 2 bases, with 8 bases between the two germline ends. The germline V gene encodes CDR1 MGHRA and CDR2 YSYEKL. The CDR3 contains 14 residues. The CDR3 loop reads CASSQDSGNQPQHF. The CDR3 region has the DNA TGCGCCAGCAGCCAGGACTCAGGCAATCAGCCCCAGCATTTT.

The chain has TRBV2 and TRBJ2-3, with D possibly being TRBD1 (5 bases). The CDR3 is 15 amino acids. With 5 bases removed from V and 1 base from J, the gap between germline ends came to 13 bases. Germline CDR1 SNHLY, CDR2 FYNNEI. The CDR3 region has the DNA TGTGCCAGCAGTTTGCAGGGTATAGGCACAGATACGCAGTATTTT. Protein: CASSLQGIGTDTQYF. Using reference TRBV2 and TRBJ2-3 for the parts outside the CDR3, the full variable domain is EPEVTQTPSHQVTQMGQEVILRCVPISNHLYFYWYRQILGQKVEFLVSFYNNEISEKSEIFDDQFSVERPDGSNFTLKIRSTKLEDSAMYFCASSLQGIGTDTQYFGPGTRLTVL.

In nucleotides, the CDR3 is TGTGCCAGCAGCGGCGGGACGGCCGGGGAGCTGTTTTTT. It yields the protein CASSGGTAGELFF. This chain connects TRBV9 to TRBJ2-2; tentative D call: TRBD2 (6 bases). CDR1 and CDR2 (germline): SGDLS, YYNGEE. The V end was cut by 3 bases, the J end by 6 bases, with 9 bases between. The CDR3 contains 13 residues.

This clone was counted a few times. This rearrangement joins TRBV7-9 to TRBJ1-5; TRBD1 might be the D (5 bases). CDR3 size: 12 residues. Germline V gene sequence: CDR1 SEHNR, CDR2 FQNEAQ (reference sequence). V was pared by 5 bases and J by 8 bases, with 10 bases between. The CDR3 DNA is TGTGCCAGCAGCACAGGCTGGGAGCCCCAGCATTTT. It encodes CASSTGWEPQHF.

This clone was found a few times. The CDR3 DNA reads as TGTGCCAGCAGCCGGGAGGGGGGCAATCAGCCCCAGCATTTT. Amino acid sequence: CASSREGGNQPQHF. The chain carries TRBV9 and TRBJ1-5; D might be TRBD1 (6 bases). Per the germline V gene, CDR1 is SGDLS and CDR2 is YYNGEE. The CDR3 totals 14 residues. Trimming shortened V by 4 bases and J by 2 bases, and 10 bases separated the two germline ends.

The chain couples TRBV7-2 to TRBJ2-1, with D tentatively TRBD1 (5 bases). Germline lookup yields CDR1 SGHTA and CDR2 FQGNSA. Trimming cost V 5 bases and J 5 bases, with 10 bases left between them. This CDR3 region has 13 residues. DNA of the CDR3: TGTGCCAGCAGCCGACAGTCCAACAATGAGCAGTTCTTC. The encoded protein is CASSRQSNNEQFF.

By its share, this clone is medium-sized. The CDR3 spells CASSLLAGTTDTQYF. CDR3 sequence (DNA): TGTGCCAGCAGTCTTCTAGCGGGCACCACAGATACGCAGTATTTT. V gene TRBV4-2 combines with J gene TRBJ2-3; TRBD2 matches 8 bases. The CDR3 consists of 15 residues. The J segment lost 2 bases and the V segment lost 6 bases, leaving 7 bases of the junction unmatched. CDR1 and CDR2 from the germline V gene are LGHNA and YNFKEQ.

The genes are TRBV14 and TRBJ1-2, with a tentative D call TRBD1 (5 bases). The germline V gene has CDR1 SGHDN and CDR2 FVKESK. V was pared by 0 bases and J by 8 bases, with 13 bases between. CDR3 length: 14 amino acids. CDR3 in DNA: TGTGCCAGCAGCCAAGATGGGGCAGTCTACGGCTACACCTTC. As protein: CASSQDGAVYGYTF. Full variable domain (rest looked up from reference TRBV14 and TRBJ1-2): EAGVTQFPSHSVIEKGQTVTLRCDPISGHDNLYWYRRVMGKEIKFLLHFVKESKQDESGMPNNRFLAERTGGTYSTLKVQPAELEDSGVYFCASSQDGAVYGYTFGSGTRLTVV.

This clone was detected only once. The rearrangement uses TRBV24-1 and TRBJ1-4; D possibly corresponds to TRBD1 (5 bases). Germline loops: CDR1 KGHDR, CDR2 SFDVKD. Trimming took off 7 bases at V and 8 bases at J, with 13 bases between the two ends. CDR3 length: 13 residues. The CDR3 nucleotides read TGTGCCACCAGCCCAAGGGGAGGCGAAAAACTGTTTTTT. It specifies CATSPRGGEKLFF.

The chain employs TRBV7-9 and TRBJ2-5; 9 bases are shared with TRBD2. The CDR3 is made up of 15 amino acids. Germline CDR1 SEHNR, CDR2 FQNEAQ (reference sequence). Unmatched junction bases numbered 8, after V lost 5 bases and J lost 4 bases. This CDR3 reads CASSTNLGLAETQYF. For the CDR3, the DNA is TGTGCCAGCAGCACTAATTTGGGACTAGCAGAGACCCAGTACTTC.

Only one count was recorded for this clone. The chain uses TRBV5-1 and TRBJ1-1, with 7 bases identical to TRBD1. V lost 0 bases and J lost 2; bases outside the gene matches: 7. Germline V CDR1 and CDR2: SGHRS, YFSETQ. CDR3 length: 16 amino acids. The CDR3 loop reads CASSLEFGTDNTEAFF. The DNA of the CDR3 is TGCGCCAGCAGCTTGGAGTTTGGGACAGATAACACTGAAGCTTTCTTT.

Only one count was recorded for this clone. The chain carries TRBV7-3 and TRBJ1-2, with 7 positions matching TRBD1. Germline-derived CDR1 and CDR2 are SGHTA and FQGTGA. The junction had 7 bases not matched to a gene; V was cut back by 6 bases and J by 0 bases. This CDR3 region has 15 residues. CDR3 coding DNA: TGTGCCAGCAGAAAAGACAGGGATCCTAACTATGGCTACACCTTC. It codes for CASRKDRDPNYGYTF.

The J gene is TRBJ2-7, the V gene TRBV4-1; D is possibly TRBD1 (6 bases). Trimming left V 3 bases short and J 7 bases short, with 16 bases between. The CDR3 length is 14 residues. Germline V gene data show CDR1 as MGHRA and CDR2 as YSYEKL. The CDR3 region is CASSHTGSVQEQYF. The DNA of the CDR3 is TGCGCCAGCAGCCACACAGGGTCTGTGCAAGAGCAGTACTTC.

This clone is labeled as medium-sized. The rearrangement joins TRBV7-9 to TRBJ1-5; 10 bases are a match to TRBD1. The CDR3 has 16 residues. Germline V gene lookup returns CDR1 SEHNR and CDR2 FQNEAQ (reference sequence). Trimming removed 1 base from V and 2 bases from J; junction bases left unmatched: 2. The DNA for the CDR3 is TGTGCCAGCAGCTTAGGGACAGGGGGTGGCAATCAGCCCCAGCATTTT. Amino acid sequence: CASSLGTGGGNQPQHF. Drawing the rest from reference TRBV7-9 and TRBJ1-5, the complete variable domain is DTGVSQNPRHKITKRGQNVTFRCDPISEHNRLYWYRQTLGQGPEFLTYFQNEAQLEKSRLLSDRFSAERPKGSFSTLEIQRTEQGDSAMYLCASSLGTGGGNQPQHFGDGTRLSIL.

The CDR3 spells CASSSSWTSGGNEQFF. CDR3 DNA sequence: TGTGCCAGCAGTTCTAGCTGGACTAGCGGGGGGAATGAGCAGTTCTTC. The chain employs TRBV6-2 or TRBV6-3 and TRBJ2-1, with 14 bases matching TRBD2. Germline-derived CDR1 and CDR2 are MNHEY and SVGEGT. CDR3 length: 16 residues. V lost 4 bases, J lost 7 bases, and 6 bases stayed unmatched.

This clone was seen more than once but under ten times. CDR3 nucleotides: TGTGCCAGCAGTCTAGATGCGAGGGAGCAGTACTTC. Translation gives CASSLDAREQYF. The chain links TRBV4-2 to TRBJ2-7; no reliable D call. This CDR3 region has 12 residues. Germline values: CDR1 LGHNA, CDR2 YNFKEQ. V was pared by 6 bases and J by 7 bases, with 13 bases between.

The genes are TRBV9 and TRBJ1-1; weak D call: TRBD1 (5 bases). Germline V gene sequence: CDR1 SGDLS, CDR2 YYNGEE. The CDR3 covers 14 residues. The V and J ends lost 0 bases and 4 bases respectively, with 10 bases between them. The CDR3 loop reads CASSVGGGSTEAFF. DNA for the CDR3: TGTGCCAGCAGCGTAGGGGGCGGGAGCACTGAAGCTTTCTTT.

This clone has a handful of counts. The chain has TRBV7-9 and TRBJ1-2; D remains unclear. This CDR3 region has 15 residues. CDR1 is SEHNR, CDR2 FQNEAQ, per germline (reference sequence). V gave up 0 bases and J gave up 2 bases, with 10 bases separating them. CDR3 loop: CASSLAETKNYGYTF. The CDR3 nucleotides are TGTGCCAGCAGCTTAGCAGAGACAAAAAACTATGGCTACACCTTC.

This sequence joins TRBV2 and TRBJ2-5; the D gene is possibly TRBD2 (7 bases). Germline V gene data show CDR1 as SNHLY and CDR2 as FYNNEI. This CDR3 comprises 15 residues. V was clipped by 9 bases and J by 4 bases, with 21 bases between them. In DNA, the CDR3 is TGTGCCAGTGGGAGGGGGGGCATAAGTCGAGAGACCCAGTACTTC. It translates to CASGRGGISRETQYF. Based on the CDR3 plus reference TRBV2 and TRBJ2-5, the full variable domain is EPEVTQTPSHQVTQMGQEVILRCVPISNHLYFYWYRQILGQKVEFLVSFYNNEISEKSEIFDDQFSVERPDGSNFTLKIRSTKLEDSAMYFCASGRGGISRETQYFGPGTRLLVL.

The J gene is TRBJ1-1, the V gene TRBV13, with 10 bases aligning to TRBD1. The CDR3 has 16 residues. With V trimmed by 5 bases and J by 7 bases, 13 bases remained unmatched. In germline, CDR1 is PRHDT, CDR2 FYEKMQ (reference sequence). CDR3 DNA sequence: TGTGCCAGCAGCCCCGGGACGGGACAGGGGAATATTGAAGCTTTCTTT. It codes for CASSPGTGQGNIEAFF.